The 20 T cell receptor beta chains in this list originate from one sample, sequenced in a study of tumor and adjacent non-tumor tissue in lung cancer (dated by TCRdb to 2017 to 2018). RNA was isolated from bulk, unsorted tissue, and RNA quality was assessed with a NanoDrop ND-1000 and an Agilent 2100. For the normal lung samples, distant non-tumor tissue was collected more than 3 cm away from the tumor edge. Libraries came from multiplex PCR. Data came from an Illumina HiSeq 2500. TCRbeta libraries were constructed through three rounds of nested PCR with primers (Table S4) according to protocols adapted from ARM-PCR. TCRdb's own reprocessing of the public reads used fastp at Q25 and MiXCR and kept productive beta chains. Every CDR3 protein is listed once, alongside the most common genes and DNA of its rows. This sample comprises 90,000 to 110,000 distinct CDR3 sequences, around 57% of them detected only once. Of the sample, around 20% falls within the top ten clones.

The sequenced sample consisted of distant non-tumor lung tissue. The receptors were gathered from a man between 60 and 70 years old with non-small cell lung cancer.

The V call is TRBV20-1, the J call TRBJ2-5; possibly TRBD1 or TRBD2 for D (5 bases each). CDR1 and CDR2 from the germline V gene are DFQATT and SNEGSKA (reference sequence). The V end lost 3 bases, the J end lost 2 bases, and 25 bases lay between the germline ends. The length of the CDR3 is 18 residues. The DNA of the CDR3 is TGCAGTGCTAGCGAGAGTCCCGGGACCCTCAGTGGGCAAGAGACCCAGTACTTC. Encoded protein: CSASESPGTLSGQETQYF.

In this sample, this clonotype is medium-sized. V usage is TRBV29-1 and J usage is TRBJ1-2, with a tentative D call TRBD1 (5 bases). CDR3 length: 14 residues. V lost 7 bases and J lost 8, with 23 bases in between. CDR1 and CDR2 from the germline V gene are SQVTM and ANQGSEA. This chain's CDR3 is CSASNPQGGEGYTF. CDR3 in DNA: TGCAGCGCCTCTAATCCCCAGGGTGGCGAGGGCTACACCTTC.

This clonotype was detected only a few times. The CDR3 reads CASSPASGGVGSEAFF. As DNA, the CDR3 is TGTGCCAGCAGCCCCGCTTCCGGCGGGGTGGGATCTGAAGCTTTCTTT. The chain employs TRBV7-9 and TRBJ1-1, with D hard to call. Trimming stripped 5 bases from V and 6 bases from J, with 22 bases between. The germline V gene has CDR1 SEHNR and CDR2 FQNEAQ (reference sequence). The length of the CDR3 is 16 residues. The variable domain in full, with the rest retrieved from reference TRBV7-9 and TRBJ1-1, is DTGVSQNPRHKITKRGQNVTFRCDPISEHNRLYWYRQTLGQGPEFLTYFQNEAQLEKSRLLSDRFSAERPKGSFSTLEIQRTEQGDSAMYLCASSPASGGVGSEAFFGQGTRLTVV.

This clonotype was found many times. V usage is TRBV7-9 and J usage is TRBJ2-1; D could derive from TRBD1 or TRBD2 (7 bases each). Looked up from germline, CDR1 is SEHNR and CDR2 is FQNEAQ (reference sequence). The V gene lost 5 bases and the J gene lost 3 bases, with 17 bases spanning the gap. The CDR3 is 16 residues long. The CDR3 bases are TGTGCCAGCAGCCCCAGCAGGGGGGGGGACTACAATGAGCAGTTCTTC. It codes for CASSPSRGGDYNEQFF. The full variable domain, in which reference TRBV7-9 and TRBJ2-1 provide the parts outside the CDR3, is DTGVSQNPRHKITKRGQNVTFRCDPISEHNRLYWYRQTLGQGPEFLTYFQNEAQLEKSRLLSDRFSAERPKGSFSTLEIQRTEQGDSAMYLCASSPSRGGDYNEQFFGPGTRLTVL.

Remarks on this clonotype: A much larger clone lies one base from this, so it may be a read error. The rearrangement links TRBV5-6 to TRBJ2-7; D gene uncertain. The CDR3 is made up of 15 amino acids. CDR1 is SGHDT, CDR2 YYEEEE, per germline. The CDR3 DNA reads as TGTGCCAGCAACTTGTTTAGGTCCTACTCCTACGAGCAGTACTTC. This sequence encodes CASNLFRSYSYEQYF.

The rearrangement links TRBV12-3 or TRBV12-4 to TRBJ1-6; 10 bases align to TRBD1. This CDR3 region has 15 residues. The chain's CDR3 is CAGSPTGGRGSPLHF. CDR3 nucleotide sequence: TGTGCAGGCAGTCCGACAGGGGGCCGTGGATCACCCCTCCACTTT.

On this clonotype: Germline is not matched at one junction end, which may reflect a read error. The chain uses TRBV4-1 and TRBJ2-6; D may be TRBD2 (5 bases). Germline V gene sequence: CDR1 MGHRA, CDR2 YSYEKL. The CDR3 sequence is 18 residues long. The CDR3 sequence is CASSPLAGEHSGVNVLTF. In nucleotides, the CDR3 is TGCGCTAGCAGCCCCCTAGCTGGGGAGCACTCTGGGGTCAACGTCCTGACTTTC.

This clonotype was detected only once. A read error may account for a junction end that differs from germline. The chain carries TRBV20-1 and TRBJ2-3; 15 bases are shared with TRBD2. Per germline, CDR1 DFQATT and CDR2 SNEGSKA (reference sequence). The CDR3 covers 14 residues. Written as DNA, the CDR3 is TGCGGTGCACAACCGGGACTAGCGGGGGGCCTTCCGTATTTT. This gives the protein CGAQPGLAGGLPYF.

About this clonotype: The conserved phenylalanine or tryptophan normally closing the CDR3 is absent here, so this likely arose from a read error. The chain carries TRBV28 and TRBJ1-6, with unresolved D. CDR3 length: 14 amino acids. V was cut by 1 base and J by 6 bases, with 7 bases left in between. Germline CDR1 is MDHEN and CDR2 is SYDVKM. The CDR3 spells CASSLSGVNSPLHY. CDR3 sequence (DNA): TGTGCCAGCAGTTTATCTGGGGTTAATTCACCCCTCCACTAT.

The chain links TRBV5-8 to TRBJ1-4, with 7 bases identical to TRBD1. V shed 6 bases and J 4 bases; nucleotides not matched to a gene: 9. The CDR3 has 15 residues. CDR1 SGHTS and CDR2 YDEGEE come from the germline V gene. CDR3 protein: CASMTRQGLNEKLFF. The CDR3 bases are TGTGCCAGCATGACCAGACAGGGACTTAATGAAAAACTGTTTTTT.

This clonotype has a count of ten or more. The J gene is TRBJ1-1, the V gene TRBV5-5, with TRBD1 as a possible D gene (6 bases). V was shortened by 0 bases and J by 1 base, with 10 bases between the two germline ends. The CDR3 spans 15 residues. Germline V CDR1 and CDR2: SGHKS, YYEKEE (reference sequence). DNA for the CDR3: TGTGCCAGCAGCTTGGGGGACATCCCGAACACTGAAGCTTTCTTT. Its protein product is CASSLGDIPNTEAFF. Full variable domain (outside the CDR3, taken from reference TRBV5-5 and TRBJ1-1): DAGVTQSPTHLIKTRGQQVTLRCSPISGHKSVSWYQQVLGQGPQFIFQYYEKEERGRGNFPDRFSARQFPNYSSELNVNALLLGDSALYLCASSLGDIPNTEAFFGQGTRLTVV.

The genes are TRBV12-3 or TRBV12-4 and TRBJ2-3; no reliable D call. The CDR3 is 14 amino acids. The V and J ends lost 5 bases and 0 bases respectively, with 9 bases between them. In nucleotides, the CDR3 is TGTGCCAGCAGTCTGGACGCAAGCACAGATACGCAGTATTTT. Translating gives CASSLDASTDTQYF.

This clonotype was seen many times. Here the CDR3 DNA reads TGTGCCAGCAGTTTCCCTAGGGACAATGAGCAGTTCTTC. This gives the protein CASSFPRDNEQFF. The V gene is TRBV5-6, the J gene TRBJ2-1; no definite D call. There are 13 residues in the CDR3. Germline-derived CDR1 and CDR2 are SGHDT and YYEEEE. Trimming stripped 5 bases from V and 5 bases from J, with 11 bases between.

The CDR3 bases are TGTGCCACCAGTGGGGAGACTAGCGGGTCCTACAATGAGCAGTTCTTC. It codes for CATSGETSGSYNEQFF. This chain joins TRBV24-1 and TRBJ2-1; TRBD2 matches 10 bases. V lost 5 bases and J lost 1; bases outside the gene matches: 4. The CDR3 has 16 amino acids. Germline V gives CDR1 KGHDR, CDR2 SFDVKD.

This clonotype has only one observation. V gene TRBV12-3 or TRBV12-4 combines with J gene TRBJ1-1, with 8 bases identical to TRBD1. This CDR3 region has 13 residues. The ends lost 3 bases at V and 7 bases at J; junction bases unmatched: 4. The DNA for the CDR3 is TGTGCCAGCAGTTTTCAGGGGGCGTATGAAGCTTTCTTT. Translating it yields CASSFQGAYEAFF.

A word on this clonotype: A much larger clone lies a single base off, so this may be a read error. The chain joins TRBV5-5 to TRBJ2-4; tentatively, D is TRBD1 or TRBD2 (5 bases each). Deletions cut 7 bases from V and 3 bases from J, with 14 bases between. CDR3 size: 14 residues. The germline V gene encodes CDR1 SGHKS and CDR2 YYEKEE (reference sequence). CDR3 sequence (DNA): TGTGCCAGCGGCTCCCGGGACGTCAAAAACATTCAGTACTTC. Amino acids: CASGSRDVKNIQYF.

Notes on this clonotype: A much more abundant neighbour one base away suggests this may be a read error. The gene calls are TRBV6-2 or TRBV6-3 and TRBJ2-2; unclear D gene. The CDR3 contains 16 residues. The germline gives CDR1 MNHEY, CDR2 SVGEGT. The CDR3 region has the DNA TGTGCCGGCAGTTACTTTGGGGTATCGAACACCGGGGAGCTGTTTTTT. Its protein is CAGSYFGVSNTGELFF.

On this clonotype: A read error is likely, as this CDR3 ends without the conserved phenylalanine or tryptophan. The V gene is TRBV6-2 or TRBV6-3, the J gene TRBJ2-7; D uncertain. The CDR3 runs to 14 residues. V was shortened by 6 bases and J by 3 bases, with 15 bases between the two germline ends. Germline-derived CDR1 and CDR2 are MNHEY and SVGEGT. This chain's CDR3 is CASSDPETRYEQYL. CDR3 nucleotides: TGTGCCAGCAGCGACCCCGAGACTCGCTACGAGCAGTACCTC.

There are a few counts of this clonotype. The V call is TRBV6-1, the J call TRBJ2-1, with D hard to call. The CDR3 sequence is 14 residues long. Trimming left V 4 bases short and J 7 bases short, with 14 bases between. In germline, CDR1 is MNHNS, CDR2 SASEGT. The CDR3: CASSVDLEMNEQFF. DNA for the CDR3: TGTGCCAGCAGTGTCGATCTAGAGATGAATGAGCAGTTCTTC.

Details on this clonotype: The junction and the germline gene differ at one end; a read error may be behind it. This chain uses TRBV4-2 with TRBJ2-3; 9 positions agree with TRBD2. The CDR3 totals 17 residues. Germline values: CDR1 LGHNA, CDR2 YNFKEQ. This CDR3 reads CASNQDYSPAGGDTQYF. CDR3 coding DNA: TGTGCCAGCAACCAAGATTATTCGCCAGCGGGAGGAGATACGCAGTATTTT.